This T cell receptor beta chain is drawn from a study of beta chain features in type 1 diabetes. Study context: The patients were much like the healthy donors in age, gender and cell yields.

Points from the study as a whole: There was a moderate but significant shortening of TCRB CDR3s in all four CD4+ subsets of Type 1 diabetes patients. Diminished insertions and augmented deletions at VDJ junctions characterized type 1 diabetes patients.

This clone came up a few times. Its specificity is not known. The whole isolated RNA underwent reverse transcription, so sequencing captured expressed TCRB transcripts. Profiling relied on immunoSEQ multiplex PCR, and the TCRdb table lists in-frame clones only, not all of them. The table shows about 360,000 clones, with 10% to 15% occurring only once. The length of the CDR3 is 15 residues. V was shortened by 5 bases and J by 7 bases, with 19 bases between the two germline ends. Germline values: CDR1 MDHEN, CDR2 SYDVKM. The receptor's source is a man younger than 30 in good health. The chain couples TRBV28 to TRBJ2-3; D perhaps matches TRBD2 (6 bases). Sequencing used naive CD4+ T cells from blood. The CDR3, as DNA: TGTGCCAGCAGTGTATCGGGACTGGGGGTGAATACGCAGTATTTT. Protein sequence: CASSVSGLGVNTQYF.